The 25 T cell receptor beta chains given below trace back to one sample, sequenced in a study of cytomegalovirus exposure and HLA in healthy donors. Produced via immunoSEQ multiplex PCR; TCRdb's table is partial and in-frame only. The top ten clones hold 1.4% of a sample with 100,000 to 150,000 clones, roughly 86% of them seen once. Sequenced: PBMCs. These receptors were collected from a man under 40 in good health and CMV-seronegative.

V and J are TRBV18 and TRBJ2-7, with D possibly TRBD2 on 6 matching bases. V lost 3 bases, J lost 0 bases, and 9 bases lay in between. Per germline, CDR1 KGHSH and CDR2 LQKENI. There are 14 residues in the CDR3. The CDR3 DNA reads as TGTGCCAGCTCACCTGCGGGGCGCTCCTACGAGCAGTACTTC. Encoded protein: CASSPAGRSYEQYF.

The chain links TRBV5-1 to TRBJ2-1; D is possibly TRBD1 (6 bases). From germline, CDR1 is SGHRS and CDR2 YFSETQ. V lost 4 bases and J 4 bases, leaving 15 bases between the germline ends. The CDR3 extends over 15 amino acids. CDR3 coding DNA: TGCGCCAGCAGCCAACAGGGCCCCAAGTACAATGAGCAGTTCTTC. Amino acids: CASSQQGPKYNEQFF.

V usage is TRBV9 and J usage is TRBJ2-3; 11 positions agree with TRBD2. The CDR3 has 17 amino acids. The V and J ends lost 0 bases and 3 bases, in that order; junction bases with no gene match: 6. Germline assignment: CDR1 SGDLS and CDR2 YYNGEE. In DNA form, the CDR3 reads TGTGCCAGCAGCGTAGGACTAGCGGGAAGATCGACAGATACGCAGTATTTT. As protein: CASSVGLAGRSTDTQYF.

The chain has TRBV9 and TRBJ2-1; 8 nucleotides line up with TRBD2. CDR1 SGDLS and CDR2 YYNGEE come from the germline V gene. The J segment lost 6 bases and the V segment lost 4 bases, leaving 3 bases of the junction unmatched. The CDR3 is 13 residues long. This chain's CDR3 is CASSLGGGNEQFF. CDR3 nucleotide sequence: TGTGCCAGCAGCCTCGGGGGGGGCAATGAGCAGTTCTTC.

This chain uses TRBV7-2 with TRBJ1-2; the match to TRBD1 covers 7 bases. CDR1 and CDR2 from the germline V gene are SGHTA and FQGNSA. This CDR3 comprises 14 residues. Trimming removed 6 bases from V and 4 bases from J; junction bases left unmatched: 8. CDR3 sequence (DNA): TGTGCCAGCAGTGTCCCGGGACAGCTCTATGGCTACACCTTC. Translating gives CASSVPGQLYGYTF.

V and J are TRBV5-1 and TRBJ1-2, with 9 bases that match TRBD1. V was clipped by 4 bases and J by 6 bases; unmatched bases: 22. The germline V gene has CDR1 SGHRS and CDR2 YFSETQ. This CDR3 comprises 19 residues. CDR3 in DNA: TGCGCCAGCAGCGAGGGGGATCGATCCGGGACAGGGCTTTTGAATGGCTACACCTTC. Amino acid sequence: CASSEGDRSGTGLLNGYTF.

J is TRBJ2-2 and V is TRBV6-1; 9 bases are shared with TRBD1. The CDR3 is 17 amino acids. With 3 bases clipped from V and 3 bases from J, the junction kept 8 bases outside the gene matches. Germline V gene sequence: CDR1 MNHNS, CDR2 SASEGT. The CDR3 loop reads CASSEGQGVMDTGELFF. CDR3 in DNA: TGTGCCAGCAGTGAGGGACAGGGCGTTATGGACACCGGGGAGCTGTTTTTT.

The rearrangement uses TRBV11-2 and TRBJ2-7; 8 bases agree with TRBD2. CDR1 and CDR2 from the germline V gene are SGHAT and FQNNGV. CDR3 length equals 15 residues. The V segment lost 2 bases and the J segment 6 bases; nucleotides outside the gene matches: 9. The DNA of the CDR3 is TGTGCCAGCAGCTTAATGCCCGGGAGGGCTGTCGAGCAGTACTTC. This codes for CASSLMPGRAVEQYF.

The rearrangement uses TRBV11-2 and TRBJ2-3; weak D call: TRBD2 (6 bases). Germline V gives CDR1 SGHAT, CDR2 FQNNGV. The length of the CDR3 is 12 residues. Trimming removed 8 bases at V and 3 bases at J, with 9 bases between. This chain's CDR3 is CASGRRTDTQYF. The CDR3 DNA sequence: TGTGCCAGCGGGAGGAGGACAGATACGCAGTATTTT.

This clone was seen only a few times. J is TRBJ2-7 and V is TRBV14; 7 positions agree with TRBD1. CDR1 and CDR2 (germline): SGHDN, FVKESK. The ends lost 4 bases at V and 0 bases at J; junction bases unmatched: 6. The CDR3 runs to 15 residues. The CDR3: CASSRPGQSSYEQYF. CDR3 nucleotides: TGTGCCAGCAGCCGTCCGGGACAGAGCTCCTACGAGCAGTACTTC.

The chain uses TRBV11-2 and TRBJ2-7; D gene uncertain. Germline CDR1 reads SGHAT; CDR2 reads FQNNGV. V was cut by 2 bases and J by 0 bases, with 2 bases left in between. The CDR3 is 12 residues long. The CDR3 region has the DNA TGTGCCAGCAGCTTACACTCCTACGAGCAGTACTTC. The encoded protein is CASSLHSYEQYF.

This sequence joins TRBV10-3 and TRBJ2-1; D is unclear. Germline V gives CDR1 ENHRY, CDR2 SYGVKD. V lost 1 base and J 8 bases, leaving 9 bases between the germline ends. The CDR3 is 13 residues long. The DNA of the CDR3 is TGTGCCATCAGTGAGTTTAATATAGATGAGCAGTTCTTC. Amino acid sequence: CAISEFNIDEQFF.

The V call is TRBV15, the J call TRBJ1-5; TRBD1 matches at 11 bases. Trimming at V came to 5 bases and at J to 7 bases, leaving 7 bases not matched to a gene. From germline, CDR1 is LNHNV and CDR2 YYDKDF (reference sequence). CDR3 length: 15 residues. The CDR3 sequence is CATSPDRGLEQPQHF. CDR3 bases: TGTGCCACCAGCCCGGACAGGGGGCTAGAACAGCCCCAGCATTTT.

This chain links TRBV5-6 with TRBJ2-5, with 8 bases matching TRBD1. Trimming took 0 bases from V and 3 from J; bases not matched to a gene: 1. CDR3 length: 14 amino acids. Germline V gene lookup returns CDR1 SGHDT and CDR2 YYEEEE. The CDR3 reads CASSLGQGKETQYF. The CDR3 DNA follows: TGTGCCAGCAGCTTGGGACAGGGGAAAGAGACCCAGTACTTC.

V gene TRBV7-2 combines with J gene TRBJ1-2, with D perhaps TRBD1 (6 bases). Germline V gives CDR1 SGHTA, CDR2 FQGNSA. This CDR3 contains 16 residues. Trimming took 2 bases from V and 5 from J, leaving 18 bases between them. The CDR3 nucleotides read TGTGCCAGCAGCTTACAGGGGCAGGGGATTAGTTATGGCTACACCTTC. This translates into CASSLQGQGISYGYTF.

The J gene is TRBJ1-5, the V gene TRBV29-1; TRBD1 agrees at 7 bases. Germline V gene data show CDR1 as SQVTM and CDR2 as ANQGSEA. This CDR3 is 14 amino acids long. The V gene end was trimmed by 0 bases and the J gene end by 7 bases; junction bases not matched to a gene: 6. Here the CDR3 reads CSVEDRDSHQPQHF. The CDR3 bases are TGCAGCGTTGAAGATAGGGACAGTCACCAGCCCCAGCATTTT.

The V call is TRBV5-4, the J call TRBJ1-2, with D unresolved. The V end lost 2 bases, the J end lost 7 bases, and 15 bases lay between the germline ends. Germline assignment: CDR1 SGHNT and CDR2 YYREEE (reference sequence). The CDR3 totals 14 residues. CDR3 DNA: TGTGCCAGCAGCTTACTAGGGAGTCAAGGTGGCTACACCTTC. This encodes CASSLLGSQGGYTF.

The chain joins TRBV5-1 to TRBJ2-3; 9 bases align to TRBD1. The CDR3 extends over 16 amino acids. Germline loops: CDR1 SGHRS, CDR2 YFSETQ. Trimming took 0 bases from V and 2 from J; bases not matched to a gene: 4. CDR3 DNA sequence: TGCGCCAGCAGCTTGGTTGGGACAGGGCTCACAGATACGCAGTATTTT. Protein sequence: CASSLVGTGLTDTQYF.

The V call is TRBV9, the J call TRBJ2-3; D gene uncertain. This CDR3 spans 14 amino acids. Between the trimmed V and J ends, which lost 3 bases and 2 bases, there was a span of 10 bases. Looked up from germline, CDR1 is SGDLS and CDR2 is YYNGEE. CDR3: CASSAQHITDTQYF. DNA for the CDR3: TGTGCCAGCAGCGCCCAACACATCACAGATACGCAGTATTTT.

This chain uses TRBV6-4 with TRBJ1-4; D gene unclear. Germline V gene sequence: CDR1 MRHNA, CDR2 SNTAGT. The CDR3 totals 14 residues. The V end was cut by 4 bases, the J end by 7 bases, with 13 bases between. CDR3 sequence: CASSAQVGSEKLFF. CDR3 DNA: TGTGCCAGCAGTGCCCAGGTTGGGAGTGAAAAACTGTTTTTT.

The V call is TRBV6-5, the J call TRBJ2-3; D remains ambiguous. Germline CDR1 and CDR2: MNHEY and SVGAGI. The V end lost 2 bases, the J end lost 9 bases, and 15 bases lay between the germline ends. The CDR3 totals 14 residues. The CDR3 coding sequence is TGTGCCAGCAGTTACGTCTCGGGTGTATTGACGCAGTATTTT. It translates to CASSYVSGVLTQYF.

The gene calls are TRBV19 and TRBJ1-2, with TRBD1 as a possible D gene (6 bases). Looked up from germline, CDR1 is LNHDA and CDR2 is SQIVND (reference sequence). V was cut by 5 bases and J by 4 bases, with 20 bases left in between. CDR3 size: 16 residues. CDR3: CASSYKSTGTLYGYTF. The CDR3 bases are TGTGCCAGTAGTTACAAATCGACCGGGACACTCTATGGCTACACCTTC.

This clone was observed once. V is TRBV19 and J is TRBJ2-7, with D possibly being TRBD2 (6 bases). V gave up 5 bases and J gave up 6 bases, with 17 bases separating them. This CDR3 has 14 amino acids. Germline CDR1 reads LNHDA; CDR2 reads SQIVND (reference sequence). CDR3 sequence reads: CASSATGTSGEQYF. The CDR3 bases are TGTGCCAGTAGTGCAACCGGGACTTCCGGCGAGCAGTACTTC. The complete variable domain, with remaining parts taken from reference TRBV19 and TRBJ2-7, reads DGGITQSPKYLFRKEGQNVTLSCEQNLNHDAMYWYRQDPGQGLRLIYYSQIVNDFQKGDIAEGYSVSREKKESFPLTVTSAQKNPTAFYLCASSATGTSGEQYFGPGTRLTVT.

V and J are TRBV27 and TRBJ1-5; 8 nucleotides line up with TRBD1. The V gene end was trimmed by 5 bases and the J gene end by 1 base; junction bases not matched to a gene: 7. Germline loops: CDR1 MNHEY, CDR2 SMNVEV (reference sequence). This CDR3 comprises 16 residues. CDR3 loop: CASSVQGVGSNQPQHF. CDR3 bases: TGTGCCAGCAGTGTACAGGGGGTAGGGAGCAATCAGCCCCAGCATTTT.

This chain links TRBV11-3 with TRBJ2-1; 10 positions match TRBD2. V lost 4 bases and J lost 7; bases outside the gene matches: 7. The CDR3 length is 15 residues. From germline, CDR1 is SGHNT and CDR2 YENEEA. CDR3 nucleotide sequence: TGTGCCAGCAGCTCGGGAGGACTAGCGGCGAATGAGCAGTTCTTC. Amino acids: CASSSGGLAANEQFF.